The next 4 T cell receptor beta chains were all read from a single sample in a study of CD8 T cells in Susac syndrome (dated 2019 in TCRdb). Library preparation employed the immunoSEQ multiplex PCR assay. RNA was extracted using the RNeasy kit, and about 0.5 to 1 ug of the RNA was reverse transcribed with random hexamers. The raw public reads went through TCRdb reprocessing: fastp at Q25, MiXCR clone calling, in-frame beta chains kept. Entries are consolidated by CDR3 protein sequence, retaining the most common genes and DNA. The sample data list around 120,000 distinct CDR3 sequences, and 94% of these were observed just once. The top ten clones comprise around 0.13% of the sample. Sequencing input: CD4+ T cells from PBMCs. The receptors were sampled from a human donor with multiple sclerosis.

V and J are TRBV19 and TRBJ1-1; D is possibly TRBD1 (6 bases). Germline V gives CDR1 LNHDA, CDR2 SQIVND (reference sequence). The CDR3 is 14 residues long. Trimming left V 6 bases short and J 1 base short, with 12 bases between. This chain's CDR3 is CASSPGGTNTEAFF. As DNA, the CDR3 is TGTGCCAGTAGCCCTGGGGGCACGAACACTGAAGCTTTCTTT.

The CDR3 is CASSLGQYYEQYF. CDR3 DNA: TGTGCCAGCAGTTTGGGACAGTACTACGAGCAGTACTTC. This chain uses TRBV7-9 with TRBJ2-7; TRBD1 matches 7 bases. The germline V gene has CDR1 SEHNR and CDR2 FQNEAQ (reference sequence). Losses at the gene ends were 6 bases for V and 3 bases for J; bases not matched to a gene: 5. The CDR3 runs to 13 residues.

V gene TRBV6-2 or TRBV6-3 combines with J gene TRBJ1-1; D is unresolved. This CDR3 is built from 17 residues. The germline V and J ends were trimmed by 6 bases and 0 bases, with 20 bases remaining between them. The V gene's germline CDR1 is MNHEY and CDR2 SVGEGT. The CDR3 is CASSHIRTAPMNTEAFF. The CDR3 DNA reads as TGTGCCAGCAGCCATATACGGACGGCTCCCATGAACACTGAAGCTTTCTTT.

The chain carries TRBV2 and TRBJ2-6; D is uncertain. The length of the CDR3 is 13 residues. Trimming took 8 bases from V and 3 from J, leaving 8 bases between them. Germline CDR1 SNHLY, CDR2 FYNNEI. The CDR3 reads CASFKHGANVLTF. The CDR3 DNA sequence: TGTGCCAGCTTCAAGCATGGGGCCAACGTCCTGACTTTC.